The next 17 T cell receptor beta chains were all read from a single sample in a study of blood T cell repertoires in COVID-19. Assay: immunoSEQ multiplex PCR; the TCRdb copy retains only in-frame clones and omits some. The sample contains 200,000 to 300,000 clones, under 85% of which appear only once. The sample consisted of peripheral blood. The receptors here all came from a human donor in a cohort sampled during active COVID-19.

This clone turned up a few times. The genes are TRBV19 and TRBJ1-5; weak D call: TRBD1 (5 bases). The CDR3 runs to 13 residues. CDR1 is LNHDA and CDR2 is SQIVND in the germline V gene (reference sequence). V lost 5 bases, J lost 3 bases, and 8 bases lay in between. CDR3 in amino acids: CASSQGTNQPQHF. The CDR3 nucleotides are TGTGCCAGTAGTCAGGGCACCAATCAGCCCCAGCATTTT.

This sequence joins TRBV7-9 and TRBJ1-3; possible D gene TRBD1, 6 bases. The CDR3 totals 16 residues. V gave up 2 bases and J gave up 1 base, with 12 bases separating them. CDR1 SEHNR and CDR2 FQNEAQ come from the germline V gene (reference sequence). The CDR3 reads CASSLTIQGSGNTIYF. The CDR3 nucleotides read TGTGCCAGCAGCTTAACCATACAGGGATCTGGAAACACCATATATTTT.

This clone has just a few counts. The chain employs TRBV5-4 and TRBJ1-1, with 7 bases identical to TRBD1. The V gene end was trimmed by 4 bases and the J gene end by 0 bases; junction bases not matched to a gene: 3. This CDR3 is built from 14 residues. Germline V CDR1 and CDR2: SGHNT, YYREEE (reference sequence). The CDR3 sequence: CASSVQGLNTEAFF. CDR3 bases: TGTGCCAGCAGCGTACAGGGGTTGAACACTGAAGCTTTCTTT.

This clone has a single count. This chain links TRBV5-6 with TRBJ1-4; D is ambiguous. V lost 5 bases and J lost 0, with 8 bases in between. Germline CDR1 is SGHDT and CDR2 is YYEEEE. This CDR3 contains 14 residues. The chain's CDR3 is CASRIQATNEKLFF. The CDR3 DNA follows: TGTGCCAGCAGAATACAAGCAACTAATGAAAAACTGTTTTTT.

This clone was observed once. J is TRBJ1-1 and V is TRBV29-1, with 10 bases lining up with TRBD1. Unmatched junction bases numbered 17, after V lost 7 bases and J lost 3 bases. From germline, CDR1 is SQVTM and CDR2 ANQGSEA. The CDR3 sequence is 17 residues long. CDR3: CSANPGQGIHGHTEAFF. The DNA of the CDR3 is TGCAGCGCTAACCCGGGACAGGGGATCCATGGGCACACTGAAGCTTTCTTT.

J is TRBJ2-1 and V is TRBV5-5; TRBD2 aligns across 7 bases. V gave up 3 bases and J gave up 4 bases; unmatched junction bases: 4. Germline V CDR1 and CDR2: SGHKS, YYEKEE (reference sequence). The CDR3 is 14 residues long. The CDR3 nucleotides read TGTGCCAGCAGCTCTGGGGGGGTTTACAATGAGCAGTTCTTC. Encoded protein: CASSSGGVYNEQFF.

The rearrangement joins TRBV11-2 to TRBJ1-1, with 10 bases fitting TRBD1. CDR1 and CDR2 from the germline V gene are SGHAT and FQNNGV. The CDR3 length is 15 residues. Trimming took 5 bases from V and 5 from J; bases not matched to a gene: 8. The CDR3 here is CASSPRQGARTEAFF. The CDR3 bases are TGTGCCAGCAGCCCCCGACAGGGGGCTCGAACTGAAGCTTTCTTT.

The J gene is TRBJ1-4, the V gene TRBV19; D call uncertain. V was trimmed by 5 bases and J by 7 bases, leaving 8 bases between them. The germline V gene encodes CDR1 LNHDA and CDR2 SQIVND (reference sequence). CDR3 length: 12 amino acids. CDR3 protein: CASSSLGEKLFF. The CDR3 DNA sequence: TGTGCCAGTAGTTCCCTCGGTGAAAAACTGTTTTTT.

This sequence joins TRBV5-1 and TRBJ2-2; 10 positions match TRBD2. V was pared by 1 base and J by 7 bases, with 4 bases of the junction left unmatched. This CDR3 contains 15 residues. CDR1 is SGHRS, CDR2 YFSETQ, per germline. CDR3 bases: TGCGCCAGCAGCTTGACTAGCGGGATAGGCGGGGAGCTGTTTTTT. It translates to CASSLTSGIGGELFF.

The chain employs TRBV4-1 and TRBJ1-1, with 10 nucleotides matching TRBD1. Germline assignment: CDR1 MGHRA and CDR2 YSYEKL. This CDR3 spans 18 amino acids. With 4 bases clipped from V and 3 bases from J, the junction kept 14 bases outside the gene matches. The CDR3 DNA reads TGCGCCAGCAGCCGAAGTGGAGCGGGACAGGGGTTGCACACTGAAGCTTTCTTT. As protein: CASSRSGAGQGLHTEAFF.

This clone appeared a few times. The chain combines TRBV2 with TRBJ2-2; TRBD1 matches 9 bases. Germline V gene sequence: CDR1 SNHLY, CDR2 FYNNEI. V trimming: 6 bases; J trimming: 7 bases; junction bases outside the gene matches: 6. The CDR3 covers 14 residues. CDR3 loop: CASRGQGQGGELFF. Here the CDR3 DNA reads TGTGCCAGCAGGGGACAGGGCCAAGGCGGGGAGCTGTTTTTT.

This chain joins TRBV2 and TRBJ2-3, with unresolved D. The germline V and J ends were trimmed by 4 bases and 9 bases, with 14 bases remaining between them. The length of the CDR3 is 13 residues. Looked up from germline, CDR1 is SNHLY and CDR2 is FYNNEI. The CDR3 sequence is CASSGPADTTQYF. The DNA for the CDR3 is TGTGCCAGCAGTGGGCCTGCGGATACGACGCAGTATTTT.

This chain connects TRBV11-2 to TRBJ2-5; D uncertain. Germline lookup yields CDR1 SGHAT and CDR2 FQNNGV. This CDR3 region has 15 residues. V lost 1 base and J lost 3, with 12 bases in between. CDR3 loop: CASSLGRQVEETQYF. The DNA of the CDR3 is TGTGCCAGCAGCTTAGGTAGGCAGGTGGAAGAGACCCAGTACTTC.

The chain carries TRBV7-9 and TRBJ1-1; D gene ambiguous. Germline CDR1 is SEHNR and CDR2 is FQNEAQ (reference sequence). This CDR3 is 13 amino acids long. Trimming pared 7 bases from V and 1 base from J, leaving 10 bases between. The CDR3 reads CASIPSGNTEAFF. For the CDR3, the DNA is TGTGCCAGCATCCCCTCCGGGAACACTGAAGCTTTCTTT.

CDR3 coding DNA: TGCGCCAGCAGCCAAGGATTAACAGGGCATGGAAACACCATATATTTT. Protein: CASSQGLTGHGNTIYF. The V call is TRBV4-1, the J call TRBJ1-3, with D perhaps TRBD1 (6 bases). Germline lookup yields CDR1 MGHRA and CDR2 YSYEKL. The germline V and J ends were trimmed by 1 base and 3 bases, with 13 bases remaining between them. The CDR3 covers 16 residues.

This clone occurred many times. This chain connects TRBV24-1 to TRBJ2-3; perhaps TRBD1 as D (6 bases). The CDR3 consists of 12 residues. V lost 9 bases, J lost 3 bases, and 9 bases lay in between. Germline V gives CDR1 KGHDR, CDR2 SFDVKD. The CDR3 DNA follows: TGTGCCACCCAGGACAGAACAGATACGCAGTATTTT. Its protein is CATQDRTDTQYF.

The chain recombines TRBV6-6 with TRBJ1-1, with D unclear. The V gene lost 6 bases and the J gene lost 4 bases, with 12 bases spanning the gap. This CDR3 region has 13 residues. Looked up from germline, CDR1 is MNHNY and CDR2 is SVGAGI (reference sequence). The CDR3 DNA sequence: TGTGCCAGCAGCCCTAGTGGCGGCACTGAAGCTTTCTTT. This sequence encodes CASSPSGGTEAFF.